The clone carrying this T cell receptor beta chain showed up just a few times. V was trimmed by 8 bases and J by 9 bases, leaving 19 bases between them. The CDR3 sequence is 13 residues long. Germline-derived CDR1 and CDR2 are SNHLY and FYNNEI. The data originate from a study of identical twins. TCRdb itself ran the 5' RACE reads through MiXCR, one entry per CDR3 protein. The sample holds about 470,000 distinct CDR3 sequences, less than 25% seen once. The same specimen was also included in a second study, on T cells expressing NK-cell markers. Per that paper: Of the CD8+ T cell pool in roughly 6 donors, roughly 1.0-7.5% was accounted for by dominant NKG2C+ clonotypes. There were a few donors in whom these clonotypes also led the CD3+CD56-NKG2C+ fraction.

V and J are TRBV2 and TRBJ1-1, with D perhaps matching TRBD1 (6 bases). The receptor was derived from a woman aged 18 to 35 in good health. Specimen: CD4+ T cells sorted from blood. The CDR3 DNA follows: TGTGCCAGCGCTATATTACAGGGAGCGAAAGCTTTCTTT. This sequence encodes CASAILQGAKAFF.